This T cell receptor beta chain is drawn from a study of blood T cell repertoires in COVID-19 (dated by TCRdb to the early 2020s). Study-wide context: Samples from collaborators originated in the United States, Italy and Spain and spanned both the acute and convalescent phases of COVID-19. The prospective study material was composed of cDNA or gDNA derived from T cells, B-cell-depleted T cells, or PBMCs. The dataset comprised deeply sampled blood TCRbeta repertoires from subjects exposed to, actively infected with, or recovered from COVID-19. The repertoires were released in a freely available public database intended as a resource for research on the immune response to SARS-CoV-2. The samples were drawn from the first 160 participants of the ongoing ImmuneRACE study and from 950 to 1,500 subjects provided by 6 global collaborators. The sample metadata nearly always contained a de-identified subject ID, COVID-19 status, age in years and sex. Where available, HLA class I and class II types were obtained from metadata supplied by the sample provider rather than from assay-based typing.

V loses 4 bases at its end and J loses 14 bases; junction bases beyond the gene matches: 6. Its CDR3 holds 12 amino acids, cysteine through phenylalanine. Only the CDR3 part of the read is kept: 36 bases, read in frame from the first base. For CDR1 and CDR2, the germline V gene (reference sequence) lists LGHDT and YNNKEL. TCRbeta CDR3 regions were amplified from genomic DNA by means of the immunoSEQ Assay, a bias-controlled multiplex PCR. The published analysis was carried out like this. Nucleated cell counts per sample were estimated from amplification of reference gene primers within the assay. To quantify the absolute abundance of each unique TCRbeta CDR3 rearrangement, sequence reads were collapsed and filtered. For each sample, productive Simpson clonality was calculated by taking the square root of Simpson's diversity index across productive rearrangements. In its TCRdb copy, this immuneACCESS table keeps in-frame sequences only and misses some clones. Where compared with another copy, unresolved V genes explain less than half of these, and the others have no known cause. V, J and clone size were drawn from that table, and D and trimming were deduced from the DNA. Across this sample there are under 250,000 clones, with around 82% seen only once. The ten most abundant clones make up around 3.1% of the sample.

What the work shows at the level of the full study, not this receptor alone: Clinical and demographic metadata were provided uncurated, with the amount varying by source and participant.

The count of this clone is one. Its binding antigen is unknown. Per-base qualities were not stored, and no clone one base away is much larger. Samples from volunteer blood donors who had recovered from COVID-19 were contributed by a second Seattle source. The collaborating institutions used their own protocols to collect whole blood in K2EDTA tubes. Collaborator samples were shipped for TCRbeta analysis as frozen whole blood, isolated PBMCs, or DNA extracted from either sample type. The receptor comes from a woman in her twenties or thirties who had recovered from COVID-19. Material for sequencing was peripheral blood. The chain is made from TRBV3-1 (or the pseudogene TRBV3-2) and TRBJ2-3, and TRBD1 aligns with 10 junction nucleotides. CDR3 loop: CASSPAGQGLYF. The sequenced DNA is TGTGCCAGCAGCCCCGCGGGACAGGGGTTGTATTTT.